This TCR beta chain was identified during a study of cytomegalovirus exposure and HLA in healthy donors. Study-level points and caveats: A later analysis showed that HLA-associated TCR beta chains had undergone more clonal expansion than equally common others. A later analysis linked a missense DCLRE1C variant to TCR beta V- and J-gene trimming. Another analysis was done later, and it associated approximately 18,000 TCR beta sequences with HLA alleles at 0.05 false discovery rate. The sole available immune exposure information was CMV serostatus.

60 Vbeta and 13 Jbeta primers were used in PCR. Profiling relied on immunoSEQ multiplex PCR, and the TCRdb table lists in-frame clones only, not all of them. Of under 35,000 clones listed, less than 70% are singletons. In its sample, this clone was seen once. Its antigen is unidentified. This CDR3 has 11 residues. The germline gives CDR1 SGHDT, CDR2 YYEEEE. V was clipped by 3 bases and J by 12 bases, with 10 bases between them. This rearrangement joins TRBV5-6 to TRBJ2-1, with D maybe TRBD2 (6 bases). Sequencing was carried out using PBMCs. The receptor's source is a man in his fifties or sixties in good health and CMV-seropositive. CDR3 coding DNA: TGTGCCAGCAGCTCCGTGGGACTGCAGTTCTTC. Encoded protein: CASSSVGLQFF.